This TCR beta chain was profiled in a study of blood T cells in healthy people across ages. The second PCR ran about 7 to 12 cycles with a sample-barcoded 5' primer and J-beta primers. TCRdb passed the 5' RACE reads through MiXCR, listing each CDR3 protein once. The sample shows approximately 670,000 distinct CDR3 sequences, approximately 40% of them seen only once. The CDR3 extends over 16 amino acids. Trimming took 10 bases from V and 1 from J; bases not matched to a gene: 11. The germline CDR1 and CDR2 sequences are MNHNY and SVGAGI (reference sequence). This clonotype was sampled from an elderly man in good health. The gene calls are TRBV6-6 and TRBJ2-2, with 8 bases identical to TRBD1. Sequenced input: blood. CDR3 region: CATLRRGQENTGELFF. The DNA of the CDR3 is TGTGCCACCCTAAGGAGGGGACAGGAGAACACCGGGGAGCTGTTTTTT.